Sequencing of this TCR beta chain was carried out in a study of immune heterogeneity within non-small cell lung tumors. Study-wide findings and caveats: Most high-frequency T-cell receptor beta clonotypes were specific to a single patient. Identical dominant CDR3 beta clonotypes recurred across tumor sites within a patient, alongside site-unique high-frequency clones.

With 600 to 700 ng used per sample, the template was genomic DNA from bulk tumor. During surgery, several far-apart biopsies were obtained from every primary tumor. Patients went through curative surgery, and their non-small cell lung cancer was untreated and newly diagnosed. TCR beta CDR3 amplification used multiplex PCR with 32 V and 13 J primers. TCRdb re-called the multiplex PCR reads with MiXCR, one entry per CDR3 protein. Found here are 4,600 or so distinct CDR3 sequences, 35% to 45% of them singletons; the top ten hold 25% to 30%. This clonotype was counted at least ten times. Its target is not known. The CDR3 has 14 residues. Trimming removed 7 bases from V and 4 bases from J, with 14 bases in between. Germline assignment: CDR1 MNHEY and CDR2 SMNVEV (reference sequence).

Sequenced material: lung tumor tissue. The rearrangement uses TRBV27 and TRBJ2-1, with D possibly TRBD1 on 5 matching bases. This TCR was sampled from a woman aged 50 to 60 with non-small cell lung cancer. CDR3 amino acids: CASTLQGAYNEQFF. The CDR3 coding sequence is TGTGCCAGCACCTTGCAAGGGGCGTACAATGAGCAGTTCTTC.